This T cell receptor (beta chain) derives from a study of CD8 T cells in ankylosing spondylitis. Using its own MiXCR run on the 5' RACE reads, TCRdb lists one record per CDR3 protein. The sample gives about 540,000 distinct CDR3 sequences, 12% of which show up once; about 6.5% is in the top ten. On this clonotype: The antigen remains unidentified.

The CDR3 length is 15 residues. V dropped 4 bases and J dropped 5 bases, with 15 bases sitting between them. The germline gives CDR1 SGHTA, CDR2 FQGNSA. Study-wide results and limits: Made up of about eight highly homologous variants, a TCR beta motif appeared characteristic of ankylosing spondylitis blood.

The receptor was isolated from a male donor with ankylosing spondylitis. V usage is TRBV7-2 and J usage is TRBJ2-1; D possibly corresponds to TRBD1 (7 bases). The sequencing sample was made of blood, either unsorted or a sorted T cell fraction (not recorded which). For the CDR3, the DNA is TGTGCCAGCAGCTCTCAGGGGGGCTTACACAATGAGCAGTTCTTC. It specifies CASSSQGGLHNEQFF.